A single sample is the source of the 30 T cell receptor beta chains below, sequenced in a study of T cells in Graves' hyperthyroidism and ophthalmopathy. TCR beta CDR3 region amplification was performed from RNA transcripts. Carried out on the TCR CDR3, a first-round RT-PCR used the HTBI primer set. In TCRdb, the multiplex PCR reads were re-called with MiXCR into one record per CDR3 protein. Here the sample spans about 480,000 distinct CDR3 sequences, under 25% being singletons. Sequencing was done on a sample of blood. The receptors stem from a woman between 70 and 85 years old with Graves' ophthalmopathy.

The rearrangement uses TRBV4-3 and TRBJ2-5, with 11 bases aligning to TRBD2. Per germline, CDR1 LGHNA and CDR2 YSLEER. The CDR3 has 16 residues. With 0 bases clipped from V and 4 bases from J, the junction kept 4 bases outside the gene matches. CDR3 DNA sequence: TGCGCCAGCAGCCAAGATCTCCTAGCGGGAGGAGAGACCCAGTACTTC. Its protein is CASSQDLLAGGETQYF.

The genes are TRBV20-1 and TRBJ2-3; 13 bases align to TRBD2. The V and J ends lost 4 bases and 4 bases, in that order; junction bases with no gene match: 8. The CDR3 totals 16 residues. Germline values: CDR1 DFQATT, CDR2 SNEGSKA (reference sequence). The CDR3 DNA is TGCAGTGCTAAATCACTAGCGGGAGGGCACTCAGATACGCAGTATTTT. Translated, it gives CSAKSLAGGHSDTQYF.

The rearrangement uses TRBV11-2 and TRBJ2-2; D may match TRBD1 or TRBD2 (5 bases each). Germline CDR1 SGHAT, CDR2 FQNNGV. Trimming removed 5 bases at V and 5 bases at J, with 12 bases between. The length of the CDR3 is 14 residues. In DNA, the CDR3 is TGTGCCAGCAGCCTCGGGGCACAGACCGGGGAGCTGTTTTTT. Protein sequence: CASSLGAQTGELFF.

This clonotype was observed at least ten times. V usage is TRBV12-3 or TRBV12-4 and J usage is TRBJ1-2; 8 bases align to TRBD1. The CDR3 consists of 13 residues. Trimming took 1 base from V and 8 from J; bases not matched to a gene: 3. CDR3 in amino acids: CASSLGTGIGYTF. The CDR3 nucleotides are TGTGCCAGCAGTTTAGGGACAGGGATCGGCTACACCTTC.

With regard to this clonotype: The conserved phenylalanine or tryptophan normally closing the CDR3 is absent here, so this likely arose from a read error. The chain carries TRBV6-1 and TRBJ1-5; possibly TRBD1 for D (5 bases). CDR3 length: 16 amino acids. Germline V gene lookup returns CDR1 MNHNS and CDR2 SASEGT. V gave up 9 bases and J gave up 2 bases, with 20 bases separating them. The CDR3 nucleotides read TGTGCCAGTGCCCCCGTTAGGGGTTTTGGCAATCAGCCCCAGCATCTT. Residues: CASAPVRGFGNQPQHL.

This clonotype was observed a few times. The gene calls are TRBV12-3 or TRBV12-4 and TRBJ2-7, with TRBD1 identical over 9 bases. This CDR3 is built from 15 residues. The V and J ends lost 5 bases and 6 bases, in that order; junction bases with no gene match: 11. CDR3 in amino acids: CASSPPGQGSGEQYF. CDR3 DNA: TGTGCCAGCAGTCCTCCGGGACAGGGTTCAGGCGAGCAGTACTTC.

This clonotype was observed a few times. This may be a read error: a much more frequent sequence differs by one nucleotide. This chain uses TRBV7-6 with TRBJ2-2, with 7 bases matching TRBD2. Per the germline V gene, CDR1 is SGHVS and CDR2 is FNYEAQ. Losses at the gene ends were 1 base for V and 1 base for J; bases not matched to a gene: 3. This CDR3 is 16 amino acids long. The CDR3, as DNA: TGTGCCAGCAGCTTAGTGGCTAGCGGGAACACCGGGGAGCTGTTTTTT. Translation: CASSLVASGNTGELFF.

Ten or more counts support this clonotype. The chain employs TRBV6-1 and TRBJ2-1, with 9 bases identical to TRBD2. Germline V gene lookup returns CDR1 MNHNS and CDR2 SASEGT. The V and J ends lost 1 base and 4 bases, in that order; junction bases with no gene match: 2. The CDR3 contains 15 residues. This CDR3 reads CASSEGLAGYNEQFF. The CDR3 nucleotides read TGTGCCAGCAGTGAAGGTCTAGCGGGGTACAATGAGCAGTTCTTC.

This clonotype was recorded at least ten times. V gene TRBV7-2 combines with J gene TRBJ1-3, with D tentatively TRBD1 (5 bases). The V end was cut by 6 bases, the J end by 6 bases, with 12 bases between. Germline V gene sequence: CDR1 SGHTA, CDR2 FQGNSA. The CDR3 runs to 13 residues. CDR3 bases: TGTGCCAGCAGGGGGGTAGGGGTAAACACCATATATTTT. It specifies CASRGVGVNTIYF.

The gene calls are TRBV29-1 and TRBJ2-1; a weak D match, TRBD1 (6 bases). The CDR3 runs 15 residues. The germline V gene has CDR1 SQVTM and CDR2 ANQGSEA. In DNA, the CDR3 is TGCAGGGTTTCGGAAGGGGGTCTGAGATACAATGAGCAGTTCTTC. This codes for CRVSEGGLRYNEQFF.

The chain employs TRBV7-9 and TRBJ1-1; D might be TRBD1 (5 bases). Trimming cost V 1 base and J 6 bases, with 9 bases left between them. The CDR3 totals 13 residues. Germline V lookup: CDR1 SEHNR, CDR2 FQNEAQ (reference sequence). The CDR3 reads CASSLGWGAEAFF. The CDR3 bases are TGTGCCAGCAGCTTAGGGTGGGGGGCTGAAGCTTTCTTT.

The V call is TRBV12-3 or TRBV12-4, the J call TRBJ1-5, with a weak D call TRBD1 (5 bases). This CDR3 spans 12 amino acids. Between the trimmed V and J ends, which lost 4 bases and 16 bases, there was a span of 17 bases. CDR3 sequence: CASSSGRQRSHF. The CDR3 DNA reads TGTGCCAGCAGTTCGGGACGACAACGGTCACATTTT.

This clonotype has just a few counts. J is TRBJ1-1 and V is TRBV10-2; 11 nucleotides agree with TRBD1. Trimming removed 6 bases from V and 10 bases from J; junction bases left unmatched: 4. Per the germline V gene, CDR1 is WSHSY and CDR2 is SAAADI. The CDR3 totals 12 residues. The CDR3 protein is CASRDGTGGAFF. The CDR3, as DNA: TGCGCCAGCAGGGACGGGACAGGGGGAGCTTTCTTT.

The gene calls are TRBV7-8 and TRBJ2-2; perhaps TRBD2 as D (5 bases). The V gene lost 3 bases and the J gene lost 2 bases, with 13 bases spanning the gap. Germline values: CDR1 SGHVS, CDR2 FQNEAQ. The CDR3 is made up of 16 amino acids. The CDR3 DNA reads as TGTGCCAGCAGCTTGCCGGTAGGGAGAAACACCGGGGAGCTGTTTTTT. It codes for CASSLPVGRNTGELFF.

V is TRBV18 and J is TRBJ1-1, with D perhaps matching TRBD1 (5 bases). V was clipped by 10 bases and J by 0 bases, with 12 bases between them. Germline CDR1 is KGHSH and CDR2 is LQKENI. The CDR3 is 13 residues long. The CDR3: CATGGGLNTEAFF. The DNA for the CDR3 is TGTGCCACCGGGGGGGGATTGAACACTGAAGCTTTCTTT. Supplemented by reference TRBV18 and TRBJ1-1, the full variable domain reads NAGVMQNPRHLVRRRGQEARLRCSPMKGHSHVYWYRQLPEEGLKFMVYLQKENIIDESGMPKERFSAEFPKEGPSILRIQQVVRGDSAAYFCATGGGLNTEAFFGQGTRLTVV.

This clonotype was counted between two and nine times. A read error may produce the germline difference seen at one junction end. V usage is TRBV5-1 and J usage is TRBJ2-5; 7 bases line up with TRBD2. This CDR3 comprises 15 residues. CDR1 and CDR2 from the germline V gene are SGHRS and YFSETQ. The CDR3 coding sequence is TGCGCCAGCAGCTTGTCCGGCGGGGGAAGAGAGGCCCAGTACTTC. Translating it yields CASSLSGGGREAQYF.

The CDR3 loop reads CATGQGDITANTEAFF. CDR3 bases: TGTGCCACCGGACAGGGGGATATTACAGCCAACACTGAAGCTTTCTTT. V gene TRBV24-1 combines with J gene TRBJ1-1; TRBD1 matches at 10 bases. CDR3 size: 16 residues. Germline V lookup: CDR1 KGHDR, CDR2 SFDVKD. The V segment lost 9 bases and the J segment 2 bases; nucleotides outside the gene matches: 11.

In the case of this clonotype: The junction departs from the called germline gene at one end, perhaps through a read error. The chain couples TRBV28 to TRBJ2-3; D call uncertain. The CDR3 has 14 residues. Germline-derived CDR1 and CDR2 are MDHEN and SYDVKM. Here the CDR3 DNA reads TGCGCCAGCAGCCAGGACCATTACACAGATACGCAGTATTTT. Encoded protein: CASSQDHYTDTQYF.

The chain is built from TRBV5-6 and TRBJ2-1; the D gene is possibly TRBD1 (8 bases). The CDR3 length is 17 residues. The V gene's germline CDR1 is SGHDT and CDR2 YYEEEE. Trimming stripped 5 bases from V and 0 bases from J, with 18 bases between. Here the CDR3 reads CASSLIQGGGSYNEQFF. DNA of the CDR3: TGTGCCAGCAGTCTGATACAGGGGGGGGGCTCCTACAATGAGCAGTTCTTC.

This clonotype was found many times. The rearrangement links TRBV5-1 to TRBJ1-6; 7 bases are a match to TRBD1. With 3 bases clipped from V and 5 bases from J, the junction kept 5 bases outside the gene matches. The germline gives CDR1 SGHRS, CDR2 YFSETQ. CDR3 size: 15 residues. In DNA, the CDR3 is TGCGCCAGCAGCTCCACAGGGGCCAATAATTCACCCCTCCACTTT. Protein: CASSSTGANNSPLHF.

The CDR3 coding sequence is TGTGCCAGCAGCTTGGTTAGCCATTCGGGCGAGCAGTACTTC. It is translated as CASSLVSHSGEQYF. The chain couples TRBV5-4 to TRBJ2-7; D remains ambiguous. In germline, CDR1 is SGHNT, CDR2 YYREEE (reference sequence). The CDR3 contains 14 residues. Trimming took 0 bases from V and 6 from J, leaving 13 bases between them.

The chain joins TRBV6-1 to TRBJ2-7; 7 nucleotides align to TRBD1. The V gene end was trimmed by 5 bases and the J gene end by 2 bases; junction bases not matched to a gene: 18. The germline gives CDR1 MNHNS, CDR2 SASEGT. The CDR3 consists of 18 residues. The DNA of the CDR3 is TGTGCCAGCAGTCCCGGACAGGTCCACCCGGTTCCTACCTACGAGCAGTACTTC. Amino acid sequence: CASSPGQVHPVPTYEQYF.

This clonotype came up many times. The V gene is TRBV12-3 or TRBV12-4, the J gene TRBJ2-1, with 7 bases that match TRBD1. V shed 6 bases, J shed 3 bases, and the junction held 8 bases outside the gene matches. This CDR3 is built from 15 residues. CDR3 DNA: TGTGCCAGCAGCCTCGGGACAGTCATCTACAATGAGCAGTTCTTC. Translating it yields CASSLGTVIYNEQFF.

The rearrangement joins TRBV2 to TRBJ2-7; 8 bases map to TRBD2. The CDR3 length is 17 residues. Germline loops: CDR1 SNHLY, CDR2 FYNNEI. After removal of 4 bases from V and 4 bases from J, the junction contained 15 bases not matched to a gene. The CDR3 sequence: CASSVNPRAGEWYEQYF. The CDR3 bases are TGTGCCAGCAGTGTTAACCCTAGAGCGGGAGAGTGGTACGAGCAGTACTTC. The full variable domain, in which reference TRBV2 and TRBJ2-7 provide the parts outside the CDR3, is EPEVTQTPSHQVTQMGQEVILRCVPISNHLYFYWYRQILGQKVEFLVSFYNNEISEKSEIFDDQFSVERPDGSNFTLKIRSTKLEDSAMYFCASSVNPRAGEWYEQYFGPGTRLTVT.

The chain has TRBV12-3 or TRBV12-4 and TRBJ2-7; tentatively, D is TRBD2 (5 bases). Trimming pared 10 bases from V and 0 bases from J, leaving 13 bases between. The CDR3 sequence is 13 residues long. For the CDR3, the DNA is TGTGCCATCAGACTACCGAGCTCCTACGAGCAGTACTTC. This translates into CAIRLPSSYEQYF.

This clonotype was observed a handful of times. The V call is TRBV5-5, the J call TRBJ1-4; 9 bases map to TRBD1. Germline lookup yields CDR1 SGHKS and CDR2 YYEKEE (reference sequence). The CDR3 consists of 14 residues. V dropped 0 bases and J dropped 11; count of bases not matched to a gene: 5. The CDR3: CASSLDGTGNKLFF. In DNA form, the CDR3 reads TGTGCCAGCAGCTTGGACGGGACAGGGAATAAACTGTTTTTT.

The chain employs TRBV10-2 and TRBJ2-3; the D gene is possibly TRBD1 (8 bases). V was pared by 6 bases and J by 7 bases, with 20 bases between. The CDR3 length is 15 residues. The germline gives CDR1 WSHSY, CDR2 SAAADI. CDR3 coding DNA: TGCGCCAGCAGCCAGGGGGCGGGAGATCTAAATACGCAGTATTTT. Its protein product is CASSQGAGDLNTQYF.

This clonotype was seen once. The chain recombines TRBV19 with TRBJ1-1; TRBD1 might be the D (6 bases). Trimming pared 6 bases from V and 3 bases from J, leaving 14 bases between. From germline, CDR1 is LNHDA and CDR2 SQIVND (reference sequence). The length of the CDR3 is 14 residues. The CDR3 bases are TGTGCCAGTAGCGCAGGGAGGGGGTACACTGAAGCTTTCTTT. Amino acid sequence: CASSAGRGYTEAFF.

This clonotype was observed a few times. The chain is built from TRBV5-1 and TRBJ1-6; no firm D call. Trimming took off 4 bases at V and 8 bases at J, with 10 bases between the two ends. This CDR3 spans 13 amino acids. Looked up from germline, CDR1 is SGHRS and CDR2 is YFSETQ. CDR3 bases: TGCGCCAGCAGCGATGACGGGTATTCACCCCTCCACTTT. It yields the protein CASSDDGYSPLHF.

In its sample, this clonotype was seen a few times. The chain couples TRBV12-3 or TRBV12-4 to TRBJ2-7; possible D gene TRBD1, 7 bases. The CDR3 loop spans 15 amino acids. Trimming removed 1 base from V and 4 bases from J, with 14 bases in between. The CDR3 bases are TGTGCCAGCAGTTTAGGTGCGGGACAGCTATACGAGCAGTACTTC. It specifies CASSLGAGQLYEQYF.